This record looks at one TCR beta chain sequence and its context. This entry comes from a study of blood T cell repertoires in COVID-19. Sequencing used immunoSEQ multiplex PCR; TCRdb keeps in-frame clones, though not all of them. The data contain more than 250,000 clones, around 86% of them singletons. The CDR3 has 14 residues. The germline V gene has CDR1 MNHEY and CDR2 SMNVEV (reference sequence). With 2 bases removed from V and 0 bases from J, the gap between germline ends came to 6 bases. The TCR originated in a middle-aged man with active or convalescent COVID-19. Material for sequencing was peripheral blood. This chain connects TRBV27 to TRBJ2-3; D ambiguous. This CDR3 is CASSLTESTDTQYF. The CDR3 DNA sequence: TGTGCCAGCAGTTTAACGGAGAGCACAGATACGCAGTATTTT.